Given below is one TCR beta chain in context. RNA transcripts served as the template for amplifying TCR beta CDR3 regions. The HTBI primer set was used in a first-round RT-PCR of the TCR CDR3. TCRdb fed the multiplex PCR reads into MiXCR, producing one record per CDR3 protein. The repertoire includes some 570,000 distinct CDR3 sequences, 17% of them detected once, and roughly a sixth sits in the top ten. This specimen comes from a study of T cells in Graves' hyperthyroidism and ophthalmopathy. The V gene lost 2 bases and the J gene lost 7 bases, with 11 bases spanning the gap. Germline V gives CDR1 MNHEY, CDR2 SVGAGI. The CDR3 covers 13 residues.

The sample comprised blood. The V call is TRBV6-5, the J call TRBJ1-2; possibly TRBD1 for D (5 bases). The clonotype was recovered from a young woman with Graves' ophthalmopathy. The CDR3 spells CASSYAQGGGYTF. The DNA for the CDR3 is TGTGCCAGCAGTTACGCCCAGGGAGGTGGCTACACCTTC.